This T cell receptor (beta chain) is from a study of T cell repertoires in cytomegalovirus infection. Study-level information: The public TCR beta signatures pointed to both CMV infection and matching HLA type.

As to this clonotype: Its target is unknown.

One entry per CDR3 protein results from TCRdb running MiXCR on the reads. The data show about 360,000 distinct CDR3 sequences, 15% to 20% seen once. Broader study findings: The study found HLA-C-restricted CMV-specific TCR beta clonotypes dominating the ex vivo response. Summed public TCR beta family frequency identified CMV carriers bearing the relevant HLA.

CDR3 length equals 14 residues. The V end lost 5 bases, the J end lost 0 bases, and 11 bases lay between the germline ends. Germline CDR1 and CDR2: MGHRA and YSYEKL. Sequencing was carried out using PBMCs. This clonotype was sampled from a human donor in good health (CMV status not recorded). Some clones in this sample may be carry-over from other donors' samples. The chain recombines TRBV4-1 with TRBJ2-7; D remains unclear. Written as DNA, the CDR3 is TGCGCCAGCAGCTACGAGCAGCTCTCCTACGAGCAGTACTTC. Its protein is CASSYEQLSYEQYF.